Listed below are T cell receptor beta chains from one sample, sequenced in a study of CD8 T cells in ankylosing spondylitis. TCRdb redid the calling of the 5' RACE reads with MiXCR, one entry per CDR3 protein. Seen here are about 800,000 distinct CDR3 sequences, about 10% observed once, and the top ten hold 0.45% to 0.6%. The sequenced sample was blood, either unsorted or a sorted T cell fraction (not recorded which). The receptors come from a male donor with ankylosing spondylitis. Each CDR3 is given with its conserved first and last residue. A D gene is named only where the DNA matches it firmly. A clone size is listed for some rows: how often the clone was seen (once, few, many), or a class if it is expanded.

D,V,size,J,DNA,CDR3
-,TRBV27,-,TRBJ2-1,TGTGCCAGCAGTTTTGAAGGACCCACCTACAATGAGCAGTTCTTC,CASSFEGPTYNEQFF
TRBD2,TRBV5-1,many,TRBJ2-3,TGCGCCAGCAGCTACGGACTAGCGGGAGGAGATACGCAGTATTTT,CASSYGLAGGDTQYF
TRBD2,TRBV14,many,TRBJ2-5,TGTGCCAGCAGCCGCGGGGTGACTAGCGGACAAGAGACCCAGTACTTC,CASSRGVTSGQETQYF
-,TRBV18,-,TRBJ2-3,TGTGCCAGCTCGGGGTCCGGCACAGATACGCAGTATTTT,CASSGSGTDTQYF
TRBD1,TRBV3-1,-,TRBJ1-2,TGTGCCAGCAGCGAGGACAGGGTTGCGACCTTC,CASSEDRVATF
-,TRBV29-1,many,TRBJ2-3,TGCAGCGCCCGGTTTGGGTCAAGCACAGATACGCAGTATTTT,CSARFGSSTDTQYF
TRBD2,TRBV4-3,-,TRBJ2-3,TGCGCCAGCAGCCAAGGGACAGCTAGCGGGGGGAATGGTTGGTATTTT,CASSQGTASGGNGWYF
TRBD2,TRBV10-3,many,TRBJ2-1,TGTGCCATCGCGGGGCTAGCGGGAAGGAATGAGCAGTTCTTC,CAIAGLAGRNEQFF
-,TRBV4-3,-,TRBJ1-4,TGCGCCAGCAGCCAAGGGAGTCGAGGGAAACTGTTTTTT,CASSQGSRGKLFF
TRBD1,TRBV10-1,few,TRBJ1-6,TGCGCCAGCAGTGCGACAGGGACTAGGCGTTCACCCCTCCACTTT,CASSATGTRRSPLHF
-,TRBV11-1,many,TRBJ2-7,TGTGCCAGCAGCCCCGACACCTACGAGCAGTACTTC,CASSPDTYEQYF